These T cell receptor beta chains were read from a single sample in a study of blood T cell repertoires in COVID-19. Profiled with immunoSEQ multiplex PCR; TCRdb holds only in-frame clones, not every one. The sample comprises 25,000 to 30,000 clones, around nine tenths of which are singletons, and over 15% rests with the top ten. The specimen sequenced was peripheral blood. All receptors derive from a human donor in a cohort sampled during active COVID-19. Both conserved end residues are part of each CDR3. Each record gives: D gene, J gene, clone size, V gene, CDR3 protein, CDR3 DNA. D genes are given only for firm matches. Only some rows state a clone size, as once, few, many or a class for expanded clones.

NA,TRBJ2-3,NA,TRBV4-1,CASSQVTDTDTQYF,TGCGCCAGCAGCCAAGTTACAGACACAGATACGCAGTATTTT
NA,TRBJ2-1,NA,TRBV24-1,CATSDTSAARYNEQFF,TGTGCCACCAGTGATACCTCCGCGGCACGCTACAATGAGCAGTTCTTC
TRBD1,TRBJ1-1,NA,TRBV2,CASTDRAGTEAFF,TGTGCCAGCACCGACAGGGCGGGAACTGAAGCTTTCTTT
TRBD2,TRBJ2-1,NA,TRBV7-9,CASSPGTSGPNEQFF,TGTGCCAGCAGCCCCGGGACTAGCGGCCCTAATGAGCAGTTCTTC
TRBD1,TRBJ2-7,NA,TRBV12-3/TRBV12-4,CASRRGQVSEQYF,TGTGCCAGCAGACGCGGACAGGTCAGCGAGCAGTACTTC
TRBD1,TRBJ2-6,NA,TRBV4-2,CASSPSGGSGANVLTF,TGTGCCAGCAGCCCTTCAGGGGGCTCTGGGGCCAACGTCCTGACTTTC
NA,TRBJ1-2,NA,TRBV6-2/TRBV6-3,CASSTRSRGYGYTF,TGTGCCAGCAGCACCAGGAGTCGGGGGTATGGCTACACCTTC
NA,TRBJ2-3,NA,TRBV4-3,CASSQTEGDTQYF,TGCGCCAGCAGCCAGACGGAGGGGGATACGCAGTATTTT
NA,TRBJ2-4,NA,TRBV7-9,CASSLLSAGQGAKNIQYF,TGTGCCAGCAGCCTGCTCTCCGCAGGCCAGGGGGCCAAAAACATTCAGTACTTC
TRBD1,TRBJ2-1,NA,TRBV27,CASSLGGQGYYNEQFF,TGTGCCAGCAGTTTAGGGGGACAGGGGTACTACAATGAGCAGTTCTTC
TRBD2,TRBJ2-3,NA,TRBV3-1/TRBV3-2,CASSSGGAYTQYF,TGTGCCAGCAGTAGCGGGGGGGCTTATACGCAGTATTTT
TRBD2,TRBJ2-7,NA,TRBV11-2,CASNQGLASEQYF,TGTGCCAGCAATCAGGGACTAGCAAGTGAGCAGTACTTC
TRBD2,TRBJ2-7,NA,TRBV10-2,CASSDTFRGSLYEQYF,TGCGCCAGCAGTGACACCTTCCGCGGGAGCCTATACGAGCAGTACTTC
TRBD1,TRBJ1-1,NA,TRBV3-1/TRBV3-2,CASSQGTGVDTEAFF,TGTGCCAGCAGCCAGGGGACAGGGGTTGACACTGAAGCTTTCTTT
NA,TRBJ2-1,NA,TRBV12-5,CASGPLLALGSNEQFF,TGTGCTAGTGGTCCGCTCCTAGCGTTAGGGAGCAATGAGCAGTTCTTC
TRBD2,TRBJ2-1,NA,TRBV6-2/TRBV6-3,CASSIRLAEGNEQFF,TGTGCCAGCAGTATTCGACTAGCGGAGGGCAATGAGCAGTTCTTC
NA,TRBJ2-5,NA,TRBV9,CASSVGGRETQYF,TGTGCCAGCAGCGTAGGGGGGAGGGAGACCCAGTACTTC
TRBD2,TRBJ2-7,NA,TRBV7-2,CASSWWTSGESYEQYF,TGTGCCAGCAGCTGGTGGACTAGCGGGGAGTCCTACGAGCAGTACTTC
TRBD1,TRBJ1-2,NA,TRBV9,CASSDGQGTNYGYTF,TGTGCCAGCAGCGATGGACAGGGTACTAACTATGGCTACACCTTC
NA,TRBJ2-3,NA,TRBV11-1,CASSPRVFGRTDTQYF,TGTGCCAGCAGCCCCAGGGTCTTCGGGCGCACAGATACGCAGTATTTT
NA,TRBJ1-4,NA,TRBV19,CASSIKRPGQKLFF,TGTGCCAGTAGTATTAAGCGGCCTGGACAAAAACTGTTTTTT
TRBD1,TRBJ1-1,NA,TRBV2,CASQLRDRGFGNTEAFF,TGTGCCAGCCAGTTGAGGGACAGGGGATTCGGGAACACTGAAGCTTTCTTT
TRBD1,TRBJ1-2,NA,TRBV18,CASSQGQDGYTF,TGTGCCAGCTCCCAGGGACAGGATGGCTACACCTTC
NA,TRBJ2-3,NA,TRBV19,CASSIAQGTDTQYF,TGTGCCAGTAGTATAGCCCAGGGGACAGATACGCAGTATTTT
TRBD2,TRBJ2-4,NA,TRBV15,CATSTGTSGGRNIQYF,TGTGCCACCAGCACCGGGACTAGCGGGGGGCGGAACATTCAGTACTTC
TRBD2,TRBJ2-1,once,TRBV13,CASSLGGTSGVWDEQFF,TGTGCCAGCAGCTTAGGGGGGACTAGCGGGGTTTGGGATGAGCAGTTCTTC
TRBD1,TRBJ2-7,few,TRBV7-9,CASSQTGDEQYF,TGTGCCAGCAGCCAAACAGGGGACGAGCAGTACTTC
NA,TRBJ2-5,NA,TRBV29-1,CSVEGSRQQETQYF,TGCAGCGTTGAAGGCTCGCGACAGCAAGAGACCCAGTACTTC
NA,TRBJ2-4,NA,TRBV2,CASSLAENIQYF,TGTGCCAGCAGTCTGGCAGAAAACATTCAGTACTTC
NA,TRBJ2-7,NA,TRBV7-9,CASSTGQTEQYF,TGTGCCAGCAGCACCGGACAGACCGAGCAGTACTTC
TRBD1,TRBJ2-7,NA,TRBV9,CASSPMIDRGLYEQYF,TGTGCCAGCAGCCCCATGATAGACAGGGGGCTGTACGAGCAGTACTTC
TRBD1,TRBJ2-5,NA,TRBV29-1,CSVEAQGRGEETQYF,TGCAGCGTTGAAGCACAGGGGAGAGGGGAAGAGACCCAGTACTTC
NA,TRBJ2-7,NA,TRBV19,CASSIQGMSSHEQYF,TGTGCCAGTAGTATCCAGGGGATGTCATCCCACGAGCAGTACTTC
TRBD1,TRBJ2-7,NA,TRBV7-3,CASSLGQGNYEQYF,TGTGCCAGCAGCTTGGGACAGGGGAACTACGAGCAGTACTTC
NA,TRBJ2-7,NA,TRBV5-6,CASSLNGVYEQYF,TGTGCCAGCAGCTTGAACGGGGTCTACGAGCAGTACTTC